The rows below give T cell receptor beta chains drawn from one sample of a study of blood T cell repertoires in COVID-19. Libraries were prepared by immunoSEQ multiplex PCR; TCRdb keeps only in-frame clonotypes and omits some of them. The sample holds some 210,000 clones, approximately 75% seen once. Source material: PBMCs or T cells enriched from blood (not recorded which). These receptors were taken from a middle-aged man who had recovered from COVID-19. Each CDR3 is given with its conserved first and last residue. A D gene is named only where the DNA matches it firmly. Size is omitted from some rows. Given values are once, few, many or a class for expanded clones.

size	D	J	V	CDR3	DNA
-	-	TRBJ2-1	TRBV1	CTSSQGPGTNSYNEQFF	TGCACCAGCAGCCAAGGTCCAGGGACTAACTCCTACAATGAGCAGTTCTTC
few	TRBD1	TRBJ1-2	TRBV5-4	CASNRDRTYGYTF	TGTGCCAGCAACAGGGACAGGACATATGGCTACACCTTC
-	-	TRBJ2-1	TRBV29-1	CSVEGTSPTNEQFF	TGCAGCGTTGAGGGCACCTCCCCTACAAATGAGCAGTTCTTC
-	TRBD1	TRBJ2-1	TRBV11-2	CASSLGDRDYNEQFF	TGTGCCAGCAGCTTAGGGGACAGGGACTACAATGAGCAGTTCTTC
-	TRBD1	TRBJ1-1	TRBV19	CASSIGTGGGTEAFF	TGTGCCAGTAGTATAGGAACAGGGGGGGGCACTGAAGCTTTCTTT
-	-	TRBJ1-1	TRBV9	CASSPREGFLIAFF	TGTGCCAGCAGCCCCCGGGAAGGCTTTTTGATTGCTTTCTTT
-	TRBD1	TRBJ2-3	TRBV5-1	CASSSTPGQEWTDTQYF	TGCGCCAGCAGCTCCACACCGGGACAGGAATGGACAGATACGCAGTATTTT
once	-	TRBJ1-6	TRBV7-3	CASSLPPSPLHF	TGTGCCAGCAGCCTCCCTCCTTCACCCCTCCACTTT
-	-	TRBJ1-3	TRBV3-1/TRBV3-2	CASSPEGAWSGNTIYF	TGTGCCAGCAGCCCGGAGGGTGCGTGGTCTGGAAACACCATATATTTT
-	-	TRBJ2-7	TRBV2	CASSETSLEQYF	TGTGCCAGCAGTGAAACTTCCCTCGAGCAGTACTTC
-	-	TRBJ1-2	TRBV5-4	CASSLDAYEGYTF	TGTGCCAGCAGCTTGGACGCCTACGAAGGCTACACCTTC
-	-	TRBJ2-7	TRBV4-1	CASREGLRGIHEQYF	TGCGCCAGCAGGGAGGGACTTAGGGGAATCCACGAGCAGTACTTC
-	-	TRBJ2-3	TRBV7-3	CASSLRRGTDTQYF	TGTGCCAGCAGCCTCCGGCGGGGCACAGATACGCAGTATTTT
-	-	TRBJ1-5	TRBV7-2	CASSLMRYSNQPQHF	TGTGCCAGCAGCTTGATGAGGTATAGCAATCAGCCCCAGCATTTT
-	-	TRBJ1-1	TRBV29-1	CSTTGLAAMTEAFF	TGCAGCACAACAGGGTTGGCCGCTATGACTGAAGCTTTCTTT
-	-	TRBJ2-6	TRBV7-9	CASSSLISGANVLTF	TGTGCCAGCAGCTCCTTAATCTCTGGGGCCAACGTCCTGACTTTC
-	TRBD1	TRBJ1-6	TRBV6-5	CASSSSGTGGSPLHF	TGTGCCAGCAGTAGCTCAGGGACAGGGGGTTCACCCCTCCACTTT
-	TRBD2	TRBJ2-1	TRBV5-1	CASSLGAGPYNEQFF	TGCGCCAGCAGCTTGGGAGCGGGGCCCTACAATGAGCAGTTCTTC
-	TRBD2	TRBJ2-5	TRBV6-4	CASSALAGTQETQYF	TGTGCCAGCAGTGCCCTAGCGGGGACACAAGAGACCCAGTACTTC
-	TRBD1	TRBJ1-1	TRBV11-2	CASSPTGGNEAFF	TGTGCCAGCAGCCCAACAGGGGGCAATGAAGCTTTCTTT
once	-	TRBJ2-5	TRBV2	CASSEANVAIETQYF	TGTGCCAGCAGTGAAGCGAATGTAGCGATCGAGACCCAGTACTTC
-	TRBD1	TRBJ2-7	TRBV5-1	CASSSQTGDPYEQYF	TGCGCCAGCAGCTCCCAGACAGGGGACCCCTACGAGCAGTACTTC
few	TRBD2	TRBJ2-5	TRBV7-9	CASSFGETSSYNF	TGTGCCAGCAGCTTCGGGGAGACTAGCTCCTACAACTTC
-	-	TRBJ1-5	TRBV21-1	CASMTDHQPQHF	TGTGCCAGCATGACAGACCATCAGCCCCAGCATTTT
-	-	TRBJ1-2	TRBV29-1	CSATRTGNYGYTF	TGCAGCGCGACTCGGACGGGGAACTATGGCTACACCTTC
-	-	TRBJ2-7	TRBV11-2	CASSLGWAGYEQYF	TGTGCCAGCAGCTTAGGCTGGGCAGGCTACGAGCAGTACTTC
-	TRBD2	TRBJ2-7	TRBV10-3	CAISETSGSYEQYF	TGTGCCATCAGTGAGACTAGCGGATCCTACGAGCAGTACTTC
-	-	TRBJ1-5	TRBV9	CASSVGWAQPQHF	TGTGCCAGCAGCGTAGGGTGGGCCCAGCCCCAGCATTTT
-	TRBD1	TRBJ1-2	TRBV10-3	CAISKTNPGQGSYGYTF	TGTGCCATCAGTAAAACGAACCCGGGACAGGGGTCCTATGGCTACACCTTC
-	TRBD1	TRBJ1-2	TRBV19	CASSRTRDSYGYTF	TGTGCCAGTAGTCGAACCCGGGACAGCTATGGCTACACCTTC
few	-	TRBJ2-7	TRBV20-1	CSAGGQYEQYF	TGCAGTGCTGGAGGACAGTACGAGCAGTACTTC
-	TRBD2	TRBJ2-1	TRBV6-5	CASSYGTSRYNEQFF	TGTGCCAGCAGTTACGGGACTAGCCGTTACAATGAGCAGTTCTTC
-	TRBD1	TRBJ1-2	TRBV19	CASSRTGIYNYGYTF	TGTGCCAGTAGTAGGACAGGGATCTATAACTATGGCTACACCTTC
once	TRBD2	TRBJ2-5	TRBV10-3	CAIAKNPSGGETQYF	TGTGCCATTGCGAAGAATCCTAGCGGGGGCGAGACCCAGTACTTC
-	TRBD1	TRBJ1-2	TRBV9	CASSVAGTGNYGYTF	TGTGCCAGCAGCGTAGCCGGGACAGGGAACTATGGCTACACCTTC
few	TRBD1	TRBJ1-5	TRBV27	CASSFGGGFNQPQHF	TGTGCCAGCAGTTTTGGAGGGGGCTTCAATCAGCCCCAGCATTTT
-	-	TRBJ2-1	TRBV20-1	CSARTTRNQFF	TGCAGTGCTAGAACTACAAGGAATCAGTTCTTC
-	TRBD1	TRBJ1-2	TRBV4-2	CASSQTGLRGYTF	TGTGCCAGCAGCCAGACAGGGCTAAGGGGCTACACCTTC
few	-	TRBJ1-2	TRBV9	CASSVDRKYGYTF	TGTGCCAGCAGCGTAGACAGAAAGTATGGCTACACCTTC
-	-	TRBJ2-3	TRBV7-9	CASSLAMSTDTQYF	TGTGCCAGCAGCTTAGCCATGAGCACAGATACGCAGTATTTT
few	-	TRBJ1-1	TRBV5-4	CASSFKGRTGTEAFF	TGTGCCAGCAGCTTCAAAGGTAGAACGGGCACTGAAGCTTTCTTT
-	-	TRBJ1-5	TRBV27	CASSPDLQGSNQPQHF	TGTGCCAGCAGTCCTGACCTCCAGGGGAGCAATCAGCCCCAGCATTTT
-	TRBD1	TRBJ2-7	TRBV4-1	CASSQRAQGLDEQYF	TGCGCCAGCAGCCAAAGGGCACAGGGGCTCGACGAGCAGTACTTC
-	TRBD1	TRBJ1-5	TRBV29-1	CSVWTGVSNQPQHF	TGCAGCGTTTGGACAGGAGTAAGCAATCAGCCCCAGCATTTT
-	TRBD1	TRBJ1-1	TRBV19	CASSTGQGVASEAFF	TGTGCCAGTAGTACGGGACAGGGGGTGGCTTCTGAAGCTTTCTTT
-	-	TRBJ1-5	TRBV18	CASSPRDDQPQHF	TGTGCCAGCTCACCGCGGGACGATCAGCCCCAGCATTTT
-	TRBD1	TRBJ2-7	TRBV4-1	CASSQPGQGLDEQYF	TGCGCCAGCAGCCAGCCGGGACAGGGACTCGACGAGCAGTACTTC
-	-	TRBJ2-3	TRBV7-2	CASSLGGSPDTQYF	TGTGCCAGCAGCTTAGGAGGGTCACCAGATACGCAGTATTTT
-	-	TRBJ1-5	TRBV5-8	CASSLGRVKNQPQHF	TGTGCCAGCAGCTTGGGCAGGGTGAAGAATCAGCCCCAGCATTTT
-	TRBD1	TRBJ2-7	TRBV19	CASSPRTGAYEQYF	TGTGCCAGTAGTCCGAGGACAGGGGCCTACGAGCAGTACTTC
-	-	TRBJ1-1	TRBV4-1	CASSQGGPRQEAFF	TGCGCCAGCAGCCAAGGGGGCCCCCGCCAGGAAGCTTTCTTT
once	TRBD2	TRBJ2-3	TRBV10-3	CAISGLAGGSGTDTQYF	TGTGCCATCAGTGGACTAGCGGGAGGGTCTGGCACAGATACGCAGTATTTT
-	-	TRBJ2-2	TRBV24-1	CATSDFQGTGELFF	TGTGCCACCAGTGATTTCCAGGGCACCGGGGAGCTGTTTTTT
few	-	TRBJ1-5	TRBV7-2	CASSLGAPPGQPQHF	TGTGCCAGCAGCTTAGGGGCCCCGCCTGGTCAGCCCCAGCATTTT